This TCR beta chain was recorded in a study of shared clonotypes between healthy human individuals. Study findings and constraints: Naive CD4 clonotype sharing across several donors was around 5.5%. Generation probabilities of non-shared clonotypes were lower (relative to those shared by all four donors).

In regard to this clone: Its antigen is as yet unknown.

CD45RO-negative cells were positively selected for CCR7, leaving out terminally differentiated effector memory CD45RA+ cells. The donor population consisted of healthy HIV-negative adults with no recent acute infections or vaccinations. Nashville, Tennessee was home to all donors, each a Caucasian adult. The assay was immunoSEQ multiplex PCR, and TCRdb's table has in-frame clones only and misses some. The repertoire holds roughly 890,000 clones, with about 91% as singletons. This CDR3 has 15 residues. V gave up 1 base and J gave up 2 bases; unmatched junction bases: 1. The V gene's germline CDR1 is LGHNA and CDR2 YNFKEQ.

Source material: naive CD8+ T cells sorted from blood. The source is a man aged 25-45 years in good health. The J gene is TRBJ2-1, the V gene TRBV4-2, with 8 positions matching TRBD2. The DNA for the CDR3 is TGTGCCAGCAGCCAAGTAGCGGGAACCTACAATGAGCAGTTCTTC. Translated, it gives CASSQVAGTYNEQFF.